The T cell receptor (beta chain) under discussion was sequenced for a study of T cell changes during pregnancy in multiple sclerosis. The assay was immunoSEQ multiplex PCR, and TCRdb's table has in-frame clones only and misses some. The repertoire includes tens of thousands of clones, around 89% of them detected once, and approximately 5.8% sits in the top ten. V shed 0 bases and J shed 5 bases, with 7 bases lying between them. Germline values: CDR1 LGHNA, CDR2 YSLEER. This CDR3 has 13 amino acids. The clonotype was recovered from a female donor with multiple sclerosis, enrolled in a pregnancy study. The sample here was CD8+ T cells from peripheral blood mononuclear cells, taken in the second trimester of pregnancy. The gene calls are TRBV4-3 and TRBJ2-5; D unresolved. CDR3: CASSQESRETQYF. The CDR3 coding sequence is TGCGCCAGCAGCCAAGAATCCCGGGAGACCCAGTACTTC.